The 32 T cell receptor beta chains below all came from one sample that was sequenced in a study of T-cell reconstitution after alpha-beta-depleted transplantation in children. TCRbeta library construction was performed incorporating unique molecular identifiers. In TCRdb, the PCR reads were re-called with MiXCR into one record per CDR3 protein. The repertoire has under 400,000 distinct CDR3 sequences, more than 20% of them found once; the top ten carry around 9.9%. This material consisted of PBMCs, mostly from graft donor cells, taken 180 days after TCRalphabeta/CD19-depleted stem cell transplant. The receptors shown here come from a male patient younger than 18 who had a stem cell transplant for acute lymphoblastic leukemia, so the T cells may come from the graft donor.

This CDR3 is CASSLEPETSGITYEQYF. The DNA for the CDR3 is TGTGCCAGCAGCTTAGAGCCGGAGACTAGCGGGATCACCTACGAGCAGTACTTC. This sequence joins TRBV11-1 and TRBJ2-7; 11 positions agree with TRBD2. The CDR3 spans 18 residues. Germline-derived CDR1 and CDR2 are SGHAT and FQDESV (reference sequence). V lost 1 base, J lost 2 bases, and 10 bases stayed unmatched.

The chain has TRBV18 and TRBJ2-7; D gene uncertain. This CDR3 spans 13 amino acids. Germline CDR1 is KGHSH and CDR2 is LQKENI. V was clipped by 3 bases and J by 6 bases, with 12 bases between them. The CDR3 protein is CASSPKGFGEQYF. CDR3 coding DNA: TGTGCCAGCTCACCGAAGGGCTTCGGCGAGCAGTACTTC.

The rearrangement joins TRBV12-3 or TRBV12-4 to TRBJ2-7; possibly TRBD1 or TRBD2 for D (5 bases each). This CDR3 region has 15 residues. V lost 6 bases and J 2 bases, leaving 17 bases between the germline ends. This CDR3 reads CASSPGPRFPYEQYF. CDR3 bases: TGTGCCAGCAGCCCGGGACCGCGATTTCCCTACGAGCAGTACTTC.

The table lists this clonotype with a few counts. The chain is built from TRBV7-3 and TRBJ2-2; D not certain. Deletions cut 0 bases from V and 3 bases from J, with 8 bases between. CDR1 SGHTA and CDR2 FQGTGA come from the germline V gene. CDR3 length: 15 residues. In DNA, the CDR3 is TGTGCCAGCAGCTTAACGGGGTCTTACACCGGGGAGCTGTTTTTT. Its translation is CASSLTGSYTGELFF.

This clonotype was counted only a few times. CDR3 nucleotides: TGCAGCGCCGGACAGGGGAAGAACACTGAAGCTTTCTTT. Translated: CSAGQGKNTEAFF. The rearrangement joins TRBV29-1 to TRBJ1-1; 9 nucleotides line up with TRBD1. Germline V CDR1 and CDR2: SQVTM, ANQGSEA. After removal of 7 bases from V and 1 base from J, the junction contained 4 bases not matched to a gene. The CDR3 length is 13 residues.

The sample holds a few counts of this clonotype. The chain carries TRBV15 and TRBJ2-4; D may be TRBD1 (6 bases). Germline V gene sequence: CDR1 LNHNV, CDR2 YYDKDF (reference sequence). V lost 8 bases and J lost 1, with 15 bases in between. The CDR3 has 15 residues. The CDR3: CATADTGKAKNIQYF. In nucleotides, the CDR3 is TGTGCCACCGCTGATACAGGGAAGGCCAAAAACATTCAGTACTTC.

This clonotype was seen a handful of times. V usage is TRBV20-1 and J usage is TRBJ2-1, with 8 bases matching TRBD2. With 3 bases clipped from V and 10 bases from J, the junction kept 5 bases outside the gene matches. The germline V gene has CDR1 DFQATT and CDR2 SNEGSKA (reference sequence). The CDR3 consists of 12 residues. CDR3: CSASGRAYEQFF. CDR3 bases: TGCAGTGCTAGCGGGAGGGCCTACGAGCAGTTCTTC.

The CDR3 here is CSALYNEQFF. CDR3 in DNA: TGCAGTGCCCTCTACAATGAGCAGTTCTTC. The V and J genes are TRBV20-1 and TRBJ2-1; D not resolved. This CDR3 region has 10 residues. Germline CDR1 reads DFQATT; CDR2 reads SNEGSKA (reference sequence). Trimming shortened V by 6 bases and J by 3 bases, and 3 bases separated the two germline ends.

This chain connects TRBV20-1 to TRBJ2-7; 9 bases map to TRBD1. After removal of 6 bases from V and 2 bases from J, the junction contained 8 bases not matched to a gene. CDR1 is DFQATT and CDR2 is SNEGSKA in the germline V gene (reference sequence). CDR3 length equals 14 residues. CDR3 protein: CSATSGQGPYEQYF. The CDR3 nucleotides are TGCAGTGCCACGTCGGGACAGGGCCCCTACGAGCAGTACTTC.

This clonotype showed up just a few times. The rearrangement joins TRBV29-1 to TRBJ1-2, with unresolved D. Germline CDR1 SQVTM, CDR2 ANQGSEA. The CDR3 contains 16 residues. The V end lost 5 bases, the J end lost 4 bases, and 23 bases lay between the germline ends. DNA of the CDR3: TGCAGCGTTTTCACCCCGGGAGGCCTCGCTGGCTATGGCTACACCTTC. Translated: CSVFTPGGLAGYGYTF.

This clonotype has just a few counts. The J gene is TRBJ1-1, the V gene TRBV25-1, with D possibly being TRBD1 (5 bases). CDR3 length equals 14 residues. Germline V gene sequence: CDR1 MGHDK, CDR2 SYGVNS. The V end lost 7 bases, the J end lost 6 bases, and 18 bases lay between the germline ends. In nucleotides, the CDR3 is TGTGCCAGCACCCTCCAGGGTCCGGGGGCTGAAGCTTTCTTT. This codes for CASTLQGPGAEAFF.

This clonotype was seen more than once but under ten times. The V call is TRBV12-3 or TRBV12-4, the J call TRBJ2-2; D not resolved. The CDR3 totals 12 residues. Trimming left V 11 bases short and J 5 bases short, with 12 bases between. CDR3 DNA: TGTGCCGACGGGCGTCTTACCGGGGAGCTGTTTTTT. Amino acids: CADGRLTGELFF.

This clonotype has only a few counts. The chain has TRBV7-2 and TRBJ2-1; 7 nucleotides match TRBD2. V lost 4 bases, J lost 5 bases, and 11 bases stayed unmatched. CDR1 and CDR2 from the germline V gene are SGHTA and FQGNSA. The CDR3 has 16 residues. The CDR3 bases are TGTGCCAGCAGCTCCTTCCTAGCGGAGCTCGACAATGAGCAGTTCTTC. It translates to CASSSFLAELDNEQFF.

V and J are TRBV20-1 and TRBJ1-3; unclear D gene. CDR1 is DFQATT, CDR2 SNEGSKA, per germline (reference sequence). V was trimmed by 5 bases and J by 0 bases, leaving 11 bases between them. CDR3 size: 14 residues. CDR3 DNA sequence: TGCAGTGCTTCGGACCGATCCTCTGGAAACACCATATATTTT. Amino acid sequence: CSASDRSSGNTIYF.

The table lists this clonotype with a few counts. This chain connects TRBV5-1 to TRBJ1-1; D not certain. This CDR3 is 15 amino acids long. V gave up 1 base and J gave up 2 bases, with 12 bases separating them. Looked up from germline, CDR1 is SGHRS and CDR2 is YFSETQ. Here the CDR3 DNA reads TGCGCCAGCAGCTTGTGGGCAGGCCGTAACACTGAAGCTTTCTTT. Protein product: CASSLWAGRNTEAFF.

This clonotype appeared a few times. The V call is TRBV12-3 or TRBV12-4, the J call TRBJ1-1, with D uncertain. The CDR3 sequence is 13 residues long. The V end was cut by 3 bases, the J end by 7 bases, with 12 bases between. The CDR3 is CASSFLGPFEAFF. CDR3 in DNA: TGTGCCAGCAGTTTTCTCGGCCCTTTTGAAGCTTTCTTT.

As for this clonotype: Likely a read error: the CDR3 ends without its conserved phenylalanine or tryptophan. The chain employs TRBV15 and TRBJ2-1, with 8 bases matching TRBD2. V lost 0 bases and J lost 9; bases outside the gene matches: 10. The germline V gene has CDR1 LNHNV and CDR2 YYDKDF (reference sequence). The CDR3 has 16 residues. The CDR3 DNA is TGTGCCACCAGCAGAGATACCCCAGCGGGAGCCGGTGAGCAGTTCCTC. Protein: CATSRDTPAGAGEQFL.

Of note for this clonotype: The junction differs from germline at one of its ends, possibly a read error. CDR3 DNA sequence: TGTGCCAGCAATATACCGGGACCGAACGGCGAGAACACTGAAGCGTTCTTT. The encoded protein is CASNIPGPNGENTEAFF. The chain links TRBV27 to TRBJ1-1; TRBD1 is a possible D gene (5 bases). The germline V gene has CDR1 MNHEY and CDR2 SMNVEV (reference sequence). CDR3 length: 17 amino acids.

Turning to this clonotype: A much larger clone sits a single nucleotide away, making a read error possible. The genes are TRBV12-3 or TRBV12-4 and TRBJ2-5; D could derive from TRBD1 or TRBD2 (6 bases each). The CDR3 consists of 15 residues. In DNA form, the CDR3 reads TGTGCCAGCAGCCCCTCAACAGGGAGGTTTGAGACCCAGTCCTTC. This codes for CASSPSTGRFETQSF.

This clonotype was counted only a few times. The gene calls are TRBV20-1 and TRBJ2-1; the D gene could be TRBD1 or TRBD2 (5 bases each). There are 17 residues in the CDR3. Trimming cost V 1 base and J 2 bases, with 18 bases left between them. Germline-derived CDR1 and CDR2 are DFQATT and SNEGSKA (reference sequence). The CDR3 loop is CSARGAPGTLTYNEQFF. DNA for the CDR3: TGCAGTGCTAGAGGGGCCCCCGGGACCCTCACCTACAATGAGCAGTTCTTC.

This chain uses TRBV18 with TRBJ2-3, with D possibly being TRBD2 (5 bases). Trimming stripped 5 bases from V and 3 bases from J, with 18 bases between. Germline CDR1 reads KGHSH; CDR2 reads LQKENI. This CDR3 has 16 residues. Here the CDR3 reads CASSSSSLQGTDTQYF. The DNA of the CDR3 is TGTGCCAGCTCATCTTCTAGCCTTCAAGGGACAGATACGCAGTATTTT. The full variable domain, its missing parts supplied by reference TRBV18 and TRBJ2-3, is NAGVMQNPRHLVRRRGQEARLRCSPMKGHSHVYWYRQLPEEGLKFMVYLQKENIIDESGMPKERFSAEFPKEGPSILRIQQVVRGDSAAYFCASSSSSLQGTDTQYFGPGTRLTVL.

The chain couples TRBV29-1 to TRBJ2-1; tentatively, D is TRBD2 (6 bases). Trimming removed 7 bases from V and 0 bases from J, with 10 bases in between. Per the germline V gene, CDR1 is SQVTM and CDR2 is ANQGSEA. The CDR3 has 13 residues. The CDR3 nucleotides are TGCAGCGCTCCGACTAGCTCCTACAATGAGCAGTTCTTC. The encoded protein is CSAPTSSYNEQFF.

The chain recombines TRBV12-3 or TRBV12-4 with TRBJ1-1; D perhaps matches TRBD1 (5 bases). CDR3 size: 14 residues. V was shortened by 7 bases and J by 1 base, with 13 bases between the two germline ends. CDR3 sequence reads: CASTPGRKNTEAFF. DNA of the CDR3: TGTGCCAGCACCCCGGGACGGAAGAACACTGAAGCTTTCTTT.

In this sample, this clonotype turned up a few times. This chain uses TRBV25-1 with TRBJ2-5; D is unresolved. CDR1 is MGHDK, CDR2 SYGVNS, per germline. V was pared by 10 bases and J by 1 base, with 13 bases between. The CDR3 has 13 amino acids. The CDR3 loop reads CATRSVGQETQYF. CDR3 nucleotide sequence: TGTGCCACACGGAGTGTAGGCCAAGAGACCCAGTACTTC.

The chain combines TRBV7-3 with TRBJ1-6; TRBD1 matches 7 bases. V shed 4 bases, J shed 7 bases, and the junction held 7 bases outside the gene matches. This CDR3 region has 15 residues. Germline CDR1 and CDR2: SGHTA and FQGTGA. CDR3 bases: TGTGCCAGCAGCTCGAGGACAGGCAGCAATTCACCCCTCCACTTT. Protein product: CASSSRTGSNSPLHF.

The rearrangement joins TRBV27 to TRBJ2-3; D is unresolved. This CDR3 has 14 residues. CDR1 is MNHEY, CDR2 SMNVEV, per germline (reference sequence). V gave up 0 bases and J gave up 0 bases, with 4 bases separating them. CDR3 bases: TGTGCCAGCAGTTTATCCACTAGCACAGATACGCAGTATTTT. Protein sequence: CASSLSTSTDTQYF.

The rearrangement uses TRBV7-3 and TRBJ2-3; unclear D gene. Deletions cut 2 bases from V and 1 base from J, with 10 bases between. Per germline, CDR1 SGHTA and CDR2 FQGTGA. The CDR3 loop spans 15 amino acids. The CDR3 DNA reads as TGTGCCAGCAGCTTAGGGCCTCCCGGCACAGATACGCAGTATTTT. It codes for CASSLGPPGTDTQYF.

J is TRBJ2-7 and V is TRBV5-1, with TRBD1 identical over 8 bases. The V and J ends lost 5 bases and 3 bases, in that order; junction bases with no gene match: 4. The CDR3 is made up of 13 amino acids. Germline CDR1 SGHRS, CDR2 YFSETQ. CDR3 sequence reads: CASRRQGFYEQYF. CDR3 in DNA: TGCGCCAGCAGACGACAGGGGTTCTACGAGCAGTACTTC.

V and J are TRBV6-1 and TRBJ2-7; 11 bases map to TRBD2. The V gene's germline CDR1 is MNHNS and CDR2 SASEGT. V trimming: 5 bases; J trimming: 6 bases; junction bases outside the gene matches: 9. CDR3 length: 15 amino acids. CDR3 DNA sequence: TGTGCCAGCAGTCCCCCACTAGCGGGAGTATTCGAGCAGTACTTC. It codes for CASSPPLAGVFEQYF.

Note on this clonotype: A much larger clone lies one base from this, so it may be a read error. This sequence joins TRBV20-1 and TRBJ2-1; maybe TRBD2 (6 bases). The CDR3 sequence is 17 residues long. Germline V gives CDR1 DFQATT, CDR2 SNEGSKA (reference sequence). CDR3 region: CCARDSRLVLSYNEQFF. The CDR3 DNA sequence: TGCTGTGCTAGAGACTCCAGACTAGTGCTCTCCTACAATGAGCAGTTCTTC.

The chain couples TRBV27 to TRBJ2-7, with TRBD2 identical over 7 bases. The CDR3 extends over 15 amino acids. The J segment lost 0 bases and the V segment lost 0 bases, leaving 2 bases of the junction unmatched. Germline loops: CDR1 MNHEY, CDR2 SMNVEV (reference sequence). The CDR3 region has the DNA TGTGCCAGCAGTTTATCTAGCGGGCACTCCTACGAGCAGTACTTC. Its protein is CASSLSSGHSYEQYF.

This CDR3 reads CASSFRRAYLSGANVLTF. The CDR3, as DNA: TGTGCCAGCAGTTTCCGCAGAGCTTACCTCTCTGGGGCCAACGTCCTGACTTTC. The rearrangement uses TRBV28 and TRBJ2-6, with no clear D. Looked up from germline, CDR1 is MDHEN and CDR2 is SYDVKM. The CDR3 length is 18 residues. V lost 3 bases and J 0 bases, leaving 15 bases between the germline ends.